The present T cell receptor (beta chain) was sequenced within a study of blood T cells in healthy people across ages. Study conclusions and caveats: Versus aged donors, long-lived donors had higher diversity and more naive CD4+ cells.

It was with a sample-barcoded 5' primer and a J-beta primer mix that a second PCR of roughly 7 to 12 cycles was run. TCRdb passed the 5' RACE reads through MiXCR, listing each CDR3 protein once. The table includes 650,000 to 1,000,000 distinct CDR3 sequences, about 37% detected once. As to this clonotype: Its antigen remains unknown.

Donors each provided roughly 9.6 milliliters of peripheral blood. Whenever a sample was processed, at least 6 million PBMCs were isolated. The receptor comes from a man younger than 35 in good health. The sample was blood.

CDR3 residues: CSVDLAATYEQYF. DNA of the CDR3: TGCAGCGTTGACCTGGCGGCGACCTACGAGCAGTACTTC. J is TRBJ2-7 and V is TRBV29-1; D not resolved. This CDR3 has 13 residues. The germline V gene encodes CDR1 SQVTM and CDR2 ANQGSEA. The V and J ends lost 3 bases and 2 bases respectively, with 11 bases between them.